Following are 27 T cell receptor beta chains from one sample sequenced in a study of vaccination and CD4 T cells after COVID-19. Treatment indicated: roughly 10-day PBMC culture with coronavirus spike peptide pools or control peptides (ViraFEST assay). These receptors' antigens are unknown. CD4+ T cells that had been cultured provided DNA sequenced with the Oncomine TCR Beta short-read assay. TCRdb re-called the PCR reads through MiXCR, storing one row per CDR3 protein. Of nearly 20,000 distinct CDR3 sequences in the sample, 80% to 85% were seen once. The specimen comprised CD4+ T cells from blood, cultured in vitro, sampled after SARS-CoV-2 vaccination. The receptors come from a human donor who received a COVID-19 vaccine.

J is TRBJ1-1 and V is TRBV7-2, with D perhaps TRBD1 (6 bases). Per germline, CDR1 SGHTA and CDR2 FQGNSA. The germline V and J ends were trimmed by 4 bases and 1 base, with 13 bases remaining between them. The CDR3 extends over 15 amino acids. DNA of the CDR3: TGTGCCAGCAGCTCCCAGGGGAGGAGGAACACTGAAGCTTTCTTT. It codes for CASSSQGRRNTEAFF.

The CDR3 DNA is TGCAGTGCTATCCGGTCAGGGGGGGCAGATACGCAGTATTTT. It is translated as CSAIRSGGADTQYF. The rearrangement uses TRBV20-1 and TRBJ2-3; D may be TRBD1 or TRBD2 (7 bases each). V lost 4 bases, J lost 4 bases, and 15 bases lay in between. Germline CDR1 DFQATT, CDR2 SNEGSKA (reference sequence). The CDR3 is made up of 14 amino acids.

The rearrangement links TRBV20-1 to TRBJ2-3; D remains ambiguous. V was clipped by 3 bases and J by 0 bases, with 13 bases between them. Germline CDR1 is DFQATT and CDR2 is SNEGSKA (reference sequence). The CDR3 extends over 15 amino acids. CDR3 coding DNA: TGCAGTGCTAGTCCGGCAGGAACTAGCACAGATACGCAGTATTTT. Protein product: CSASPAGTSTDTQYF.

The J gene is TRBJ1-2, the V gene TRBV3-1; a possible D gene is TRBD1 (6 bases). V dropped 0 bases and J dropped 8 bases, with 13 bases sitting between them. Germline assignment: CDR1 LGHDT and CDR2 YNNKEL (reference sequence). The CDR3 covers 14 residues. As DNA, the CDR3 is TGTGCCAGCAGCCAAGATTTGCAGGGGCAAGGCTACACCTTC. It is translated as CASSQDLQGQGYTF.

This rearrangement joins TRBV7-2 to TRBJ2-1, with 7 bases that match TRBD2. There are 15 residues in the CDR3. The trim removed 3 bases at V and 2 bases at J, leaving 4 bases unmatched. Germline V gives CDR1 SGHTA, CDR2 FQGNSA. Here the CDR3 reads CASSLERGPYNEQFF. CDR3 bases: TGTGCCAGCAGCTTGGAGCGGGGCCCCTACAATGAGCAGTTCTTC.

As DNA, the CDR3 is TGTGCCAGCAGTGATCTCGCGGGGGCAGATACGCAGTATTTT. Encoded protein: CASSDLAGADTQYF. The V gene is TRBV2, the J gene TRBJ2-3; 7 positions match TRBD2. The CDR3 runs to 14 residues. Looked up from germline, CDR1 is SNHLY and CDR2 is FYNNEI. The V and J ends lost 3 bases and 4 bases, in that order; junction bases with no gene match: 4.

This chain joins TRBV2 and TRBJ1-5, with 9 bases fitting TRBD1. The CDR3 has 15 amino acids. Per germline, CDR1 SNHLY and CDR2 FYNNEI. Trimming took 6 bases from V and 4 from J; bases not matched to a gene: 7. CDR3 nucleotide sequence: TGTGCCAGCAGGGGGGGACAGGGCAGGAATCAGCCCCAGCATTTT. Translating gives CASRGGQGRNQPQHF.

The chain carries TRBV24-1 and TRBJ2-1; 14 nucleotides match TRBD2. The ends lost 3 bases at V and 9 bases at J; junction bases unmatched: 12. CDR1 and CDR2 from the germline V gene are KGHDR and SFDVKD. This CDR3 region has 18 residues. CDR3: CATSDPYRLAGGQGEQFF. CDR3 bases: TGTGCCACCAGTGATCCCTATAGACTAGCGGGGGGGCAGGGTGAGCAGTTCTTC.

The chain links TRBV18 to TRBJ2-5; D gene ambiguous. CDR1 is KGHSH, CDR2 LQKENI, per germline. Trimming pared 1 base from V and 5 bases from J, leaving 5 bases between. The CDR3 is made up of 12 amino acids. The CDR3 region has the DNA TGTGCCAGCTCACCACGTCTCGAGACCCAGTACTTC. This translates into CASSPRLETQYF.

The chain couples TRBV7-8 to TRBJ2-7; 9 bases are a match to TRBD2. CDR3 length equals 15 residues. V lost 0 bases to trimming and J lost 4 bases; unmatched junction nucleotides: 4. Germline assignment: CDR1 SGHVS and CDR2 FQNEAQ. The CDR3 here is CASSLASGGPYEQYF. CDR3 in DNA: TGTGCCAGCAGCTTAGCCAGCGGGGGGCCTTACGAGCAGTACTTC.

This clonotype was detected once. The chain links TRBV9 to TRBJ1-1; D is unresolved. The CDR3 has 15 residues. Germline V gene lookup returns CDR1 SGDLS and CDR2 YYNGEE. V lost 0 bases and J 1 base, leaving 10 bases between the germline ends. Written as DNA, the CDR3 is TGTGCCAGCAGCGTAGGGGTAGGAGGGAACACTGAAGCTTTCTTT. Translation: CASSVGVGGNTEAFF.

V gene TRBV20-1 combines with J gene TRBJ2-5; TRBD2 aligns across 10 bases. The ends lost 7 bases at V and 5 bases at J; junction bases unmatched: 13. This CDR3 contains 15 residues. Germline CDR1 is DFQATT and CDR2 is SNEGSKA (reference sequence). CDR3 sequence (DNA): TGCAGTGTTTTGGGTTCCCTAGCGGGGGTGGAGACCCAGTACTTC. It yields the protein CSVLGSLAGVETQYF.

V is TRBV19 and J is TRBJ1-1, with D tentatively TRBD1 (6 bases). CDR1 is LNHDA and CDR2 is SQIVND in the germline V gene (reference sequence). V lost 3 bases and J 0 bases, leaving 11 bases between the germline ends. This CDR3 region has 15 residues. The CDR3 protein is CASSIYGGLNTEAFF. DNA of the CDR3: TGTGCCAGTAGTATTTATGGGGGCCTGAACACTGAAGCTTTCTTT.

This chain joins TRBV6-1 and TRBJ1-1, with D possibly matching TRBD1 (6 bases). The CDR3 is made up of 14 amino acids. V was cut by 6 bases and J by 3 bases, with 14 bases left in between. The germline V gene encodes CDR1 MNHNS and CDR2 SASEGT. The CDR3 DNA reads as TGTGCCAGCAGGTATCACAGGGTCGACACTGAAGCTTTCTTT. Translating it yields CASRYHRVDTEAFF.

This clonotype has a handful of counts. The chain uses TRBV10-2 and TRBJ1-5, with D unresolved. CDR3 size: 14 residues. The germline CDR1 and CDR2 sequences are WSHSY and SAAADI. Trimming removed 2 bases from V and 6 bases from J, with 11 bases in between. The CDR3 DNA reads as TGCGCCAGCAGTGAGAAGGCAGATGGTCAGCCCCAGCATTTT. Its protein product is CASSEKADGQPQHF.

The CDR3 protein is CASSSKGDPETQYF. The CDR3, as DNA: TGTGCCAGCAGTTCAAAAGGGGACCCAGAGACCCAGTACTTC. The gene calls are TRBV9 and TRBJ2-5; D possibly matches TRBD1 or TRBD2 (5 bases each). Germline V lookup: CDR1 SGDLS, CDR2 YYNGEE. The V end lost 5 bases, the J end lost 4 bases, and 15 bases lay between the germline ends. CDR3 length equals 14 residues.

V usage is TRBV21-1 and J usage is TRBJ1-5. TRBV21-1 is listed as a pseudogene. The CDR3 extends over 17 amino acids. The CDR3 region has the DNA TGTGCCAGCAGCAAAGTAGATCGGCAGTTTAGCAATCAGCCCCAGCATTTT. As protein: CASSKVDRQFSNQPQHF.

The chain couples TRBV6-5 to TRBJ1-2; D perhaps matches TRBD1 (5 bases). This CDR3 contains 17 residues. V dropped 0 bases and J dropped 8 bases, with 22 bases sitting between them. CDR1 and CDR2 from the germline V gene are MNHEY and SVGAGI. CDR3 in DNA: TGTGCCAGCAGTTACTCGATCATTCCCTGGGGCGGAAAGGGCTACACCTTC. Its protein product is CASSYSIIPWGGKGYTF.

The gene calls are TRBV20-1 and TRBJ2-5; tentatively, D is TRBD2 (6 bases). There are 15 residues in the CDR3. Germline CDR1 DFQATT, CDR2 SNEGSKA (reference sequence). Trimming left V 0 bases short and J 1 base short, with 12 bases between. The CDR3 is CSARDSDSGQETQYF. The CDR3 nucleotides are TGCAGTGCTAGAGATTCGGATAGCGGCCAAGAGACCCAGTACTTC.

V gene TRBV19 combines with J gene TRBJ1-1; D not resolved. The CDR3 is 14 residues long. Germline values: CDR1 LNHDA, CDR2 SQIVND (reference sequence). Trimming left V 0 bases short and J 6 bases short, with 11 bases between. CDR3 sequence: CASSIDGSQAEAFF. Here the CDR3 DNA reads TGTGCCAGTAGTATAGATGGCTCGCAGGCTGAAGCTTTCTTT. Looking up the rest from reference TRBV19 and TRBJ1-1 gives the full variable domain: DGGITQSPKYLFRKEGQNVTLSCEQNLNHDAMYWYRQDPGQGLRLIYYSQIVNDFQKGDIAEGYSVSREKKESFPLTVTSAQKNPTAFYLCASSIDGSQAEAFFGQGTRLTVV.

The chain carries TRBV20-1 and TRBJ1-2, with D possibly being TRBD1 (6 bases). V shed 0 bases and J shed 3 bases, with 26 bases lying between them. The CDR3 loop spans 19 amino acids. Looked up from germline, CDR1 is DFQATT and CDR2 is SNEGSKA (reference sequence). The CDR3 reads CSARDQRRQAASNYYGYTF. The CDR3 DNA reads as TGCAGTGCTAGAGATCAGCGGCGACAGGCCGCCTCCAATTACTATGGCTACACCTTC.

The chain has TRBV7-6 and TRBJ2-5; 14 nucleotides align to TRBD2. Trimming removed 6 bases from V and 5 bases from J; junction bases left unmatched: 8. The CDR3 totals 16 residues. The germline CDR1 and CDR2 sequences are SGHVS and FNYEAQ. The CDR3 bases are TGTGCCAGCAGGCCGACTAGCGGGGGGGCCTGGGAGACCCAGTACTTC. Protein sequence: CASRPTSGGAWETQYF. The variable domain in full, with the rest retrieved from reference TRBV7-6 and TRBJ2-5, is GAGVSQSPRYKVTKRGQDVALRCDPISGHVSLYWYRQALGQGPEFLTYFNYEAQQDKSGLPNDRFSAERPEGSISTLTIQRTEQRDSAMYRCASRPTSGGAWETQYFGPGTRLLVL.

The chain recombines TRBV24-1 with TRBJ2-5; 16 nucleotides align to TRBD2. Germline V gene lookup returns CDR1 KGHDR and CDR2 SFDVKD. The CDR3 runs to 16 residues. V dropped 7 bases and J dropped 5; count of bases not matched to a gene: 6. CDR3 in DNA: TGTGCCACCAGCCCGGGACTAGCGGGGGGGGGCGAGACCCAGTACTTC. Protein sequence: CATSPGLAGGGETQYF.

This chain joins TRBV20-1 and TRBJ2-1; D may match TRBD1 or TRBD2 (5 bases each). Per the germline V gene, CDR1 is DFQATT and CDR2 is SNEGSKA (reference sequence). The CDR3 runs 12 residues. As DNA, the CDR3 is TGCCACCGGGACCAAGCCTACAATGAGCAGTTCTTC. Translated: CHRDQAYNEQFF.

This clonotype has a handful of counts. V and J are TRBV20-1 and TRBJ2-3; TRBD2 aligns across 14 bases. The CDR3 consists of 18 residues. The J segment lost 1 base and the V segment lost 3 bases, leaving 9 bases of the junction unmatched. CDR1 is DFQATT and CDR2 is SNEGSKA in the germline V gene (reference sequence). This CDR3 is CSASRTSGGSSGTDTQYF. The CDR3 region has the DNA TGCAGTGCTAGTCGGACTAGCGGGGGGAGCTCAGGCACAGATACGCAGTATTTT.

The rearrangement joins TRBV11-3 to TRBJ1-2, with TRBD1 as a possible D gene (6 bases). This CDR3 contains 15 residues. V gave up 1 base and J gave up 1 base, with 10 bases separating them. Germline V gene sequence: CDR1 SGHNT, CDR2 YENEEA. For the CDR3, the DNA is TGTGCCAGCAGCTTAGCGTCAGGGGATAACTATGGCTACACCTTC. It is translated as CASSLASGDNYGYTF.

The V gene is TRBV7-2, the J gene TRBJ1-2; D is possibly TRBD1 (5 bases). V lost 5 bases to trimming and J lost 7 bases, with 14 bases between them. Germline-derived CDR1 and CDR2 are SGHTA and FQGNSA. The CDR3 consists of 13 residues. The CDR3: CASSPGGGGGYTF. CDR3 coding DNA: TGTGCCAGCAGCCCTGGTGGGGGTGGTGGCTACACCTTC.